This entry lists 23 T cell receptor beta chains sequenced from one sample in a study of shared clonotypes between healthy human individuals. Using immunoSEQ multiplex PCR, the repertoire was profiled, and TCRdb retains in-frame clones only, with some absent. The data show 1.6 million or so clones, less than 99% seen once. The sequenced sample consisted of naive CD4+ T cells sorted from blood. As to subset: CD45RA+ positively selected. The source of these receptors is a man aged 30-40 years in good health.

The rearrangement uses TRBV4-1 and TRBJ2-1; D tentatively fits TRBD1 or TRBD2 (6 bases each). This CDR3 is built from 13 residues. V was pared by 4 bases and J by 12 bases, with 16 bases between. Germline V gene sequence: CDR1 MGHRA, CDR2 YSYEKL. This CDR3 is CASSLRGVGRQFF. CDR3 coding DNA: TGCGCCAGCAGCCTGAGGGGGGTAGGACGGCAGTTCTTC.

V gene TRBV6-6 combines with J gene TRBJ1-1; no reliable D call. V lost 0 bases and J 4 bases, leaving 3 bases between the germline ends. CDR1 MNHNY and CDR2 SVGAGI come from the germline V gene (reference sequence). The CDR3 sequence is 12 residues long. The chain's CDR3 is CASSYSITEAFF. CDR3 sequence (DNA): TGTGCCAGCAGTTACTCTATCACTGAAGCTTTCTTT.

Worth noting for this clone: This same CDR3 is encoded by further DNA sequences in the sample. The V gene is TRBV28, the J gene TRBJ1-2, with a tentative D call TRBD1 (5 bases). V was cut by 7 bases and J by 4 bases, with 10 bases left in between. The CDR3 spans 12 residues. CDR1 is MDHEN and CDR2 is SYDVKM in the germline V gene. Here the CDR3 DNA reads TGTGCCAGCACTACGGGGGGCTATGGCTACACCTTC. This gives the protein CASTTGGYGYTF.

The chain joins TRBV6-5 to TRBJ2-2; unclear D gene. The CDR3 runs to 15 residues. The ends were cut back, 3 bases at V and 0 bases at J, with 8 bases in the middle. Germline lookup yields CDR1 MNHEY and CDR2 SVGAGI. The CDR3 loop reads CASSYGLANTGELFF. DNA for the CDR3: TGTGCCAGCAGTTATGGGCTAGCGAACACCGGGGAGCTGTTTTTT.

CDR3 region: CASSPDRGRTDTQYF. CDR3 sequence (DNA): TGTGCCAGCAGCCCTGACAGGGGGCGCACAGATACGCAGTATTTT. The chain joins TRBV5-6 to TRBJ2-3; 10 nucleotides align to TRBD1. Germline assignment: CDR1 SGHDT and CDR2 YYEEEE. V lost 4 bases, J lost 1 base, and 3 bases stayed unmatched. The CDR3 has 15 amino acids.

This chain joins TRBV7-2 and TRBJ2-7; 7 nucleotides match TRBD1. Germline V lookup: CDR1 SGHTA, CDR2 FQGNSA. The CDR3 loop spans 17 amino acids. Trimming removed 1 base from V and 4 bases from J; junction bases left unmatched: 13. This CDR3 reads CASSLVSHRQGLYEQYF. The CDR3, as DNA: TGTGCCAGCAGCTTAGTCTCCCATAGACAGGGTTTGTACGAGCAGTACTTC. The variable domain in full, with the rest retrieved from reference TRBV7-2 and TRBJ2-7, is GAGVSQSPSNKVTEKGKDVELRCDPISGHTALYWYRQSLGQGLEFLIYFQGNSAPDKSGLPSDRFSAERTGGSVSTLTIQRTQQEDSAVYLCASSLVSHRQGLYEQYFGPGTRLTVT.

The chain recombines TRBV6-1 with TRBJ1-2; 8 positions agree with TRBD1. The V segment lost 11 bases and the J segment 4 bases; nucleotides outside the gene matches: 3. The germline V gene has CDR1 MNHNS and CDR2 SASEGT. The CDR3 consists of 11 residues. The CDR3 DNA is TGTGCCGGAACAGGGGGCTATGGCTACACCTTC. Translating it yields CAGTGGYGYTF.

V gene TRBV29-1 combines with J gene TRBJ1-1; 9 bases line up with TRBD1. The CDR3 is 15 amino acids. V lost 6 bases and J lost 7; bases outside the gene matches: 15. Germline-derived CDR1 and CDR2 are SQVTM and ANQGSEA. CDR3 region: CSVKGWGQGFNEAFF. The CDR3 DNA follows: TGCAGCGTAAAGGGTTGGGGACAGGGATTTAATGAAGCTTTCTTT. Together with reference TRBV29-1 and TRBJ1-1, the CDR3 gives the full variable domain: SAVISQKPSRDICQRGTSLTIQCQVDSQVTMMFWYRQQPGQSLTLIATANQGSEATYESGFVIDKFPISRPNLTFSTLTVSNMSPEDSSIYLCSVKGWGQGFNEAFFGQGTRLTVV.

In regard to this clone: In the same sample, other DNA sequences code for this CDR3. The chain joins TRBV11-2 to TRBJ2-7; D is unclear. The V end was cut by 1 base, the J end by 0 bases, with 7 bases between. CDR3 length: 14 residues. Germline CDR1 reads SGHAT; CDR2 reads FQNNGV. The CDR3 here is CASSLARVSYEQYF. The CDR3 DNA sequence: TGTGCCAGCAGCTTAGCTAGGGTCTCCTACGAGCAGTACTTC.

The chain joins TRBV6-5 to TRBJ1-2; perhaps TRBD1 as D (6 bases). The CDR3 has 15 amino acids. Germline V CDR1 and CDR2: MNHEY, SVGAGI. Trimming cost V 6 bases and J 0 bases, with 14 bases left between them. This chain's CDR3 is CASSQQGAANYGYTF. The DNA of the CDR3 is TGTGCCAGCAGCCAACAGGGTGCAGCTAACTATGGCTACACCTTC.

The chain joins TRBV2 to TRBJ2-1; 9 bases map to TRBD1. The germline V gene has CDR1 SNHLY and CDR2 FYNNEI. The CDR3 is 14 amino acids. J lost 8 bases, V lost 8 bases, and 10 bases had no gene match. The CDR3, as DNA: TGTGCCAGCTGGGCCGGACAGGGGTTCGATGAGCAGTTCTTC. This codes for CASWAGQGFDEQFF.

This CDR3 reads CASSPFSRSQYF. The CDR3 DNA reads TGTGCCAGCAGCCCTTTTTCGAGATCGCAGTATTTT. The rearrangement joins TRBV13 to TRBJ2-3; no clear D gene. Trimming removed 5 bases at V and 10 bases at J, with 13 bases between. Germline V gene lookup returns CDR1 PRHDT and CDR2 FYEKMQ (reference sequence). CDR3 length equals 12 residues.

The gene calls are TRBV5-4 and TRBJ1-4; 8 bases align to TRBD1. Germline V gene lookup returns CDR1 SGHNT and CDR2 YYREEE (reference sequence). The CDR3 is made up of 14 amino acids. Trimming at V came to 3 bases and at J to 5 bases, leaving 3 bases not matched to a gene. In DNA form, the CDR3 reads TGTGCCAGCAGCTCAGGGGGCCCGAATGAAAAACTGTTTTTT. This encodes CASSSGGPNEKLFF.

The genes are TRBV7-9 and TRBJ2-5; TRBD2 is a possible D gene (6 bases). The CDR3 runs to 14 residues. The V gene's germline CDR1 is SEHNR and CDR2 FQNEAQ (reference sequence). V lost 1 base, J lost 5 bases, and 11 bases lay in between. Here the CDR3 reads CASSLDGRGETQYF. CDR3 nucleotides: TGTGCCAGCAGCTTAGACGGGCGGGGCGAGACCCAGTACTTC.

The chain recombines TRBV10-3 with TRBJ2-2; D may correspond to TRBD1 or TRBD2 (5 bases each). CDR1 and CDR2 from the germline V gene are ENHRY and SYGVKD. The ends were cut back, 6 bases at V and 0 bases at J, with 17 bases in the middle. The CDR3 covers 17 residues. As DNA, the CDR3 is TGTGCCATCAGAAAGGACAACCTCGGGGCGAACACCGGGGAGCTGTTTTTT. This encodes CAIRKDNLGANTGELFF.

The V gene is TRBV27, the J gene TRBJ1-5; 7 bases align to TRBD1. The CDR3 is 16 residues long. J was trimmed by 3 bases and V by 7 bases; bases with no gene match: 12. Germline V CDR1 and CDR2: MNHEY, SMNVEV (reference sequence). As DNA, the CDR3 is TGTGCCAGCACTTCCTCACGACAGGGAAACAATCAGCCCCAGCATTTT. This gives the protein CASTSSRQGNNQPQHF.

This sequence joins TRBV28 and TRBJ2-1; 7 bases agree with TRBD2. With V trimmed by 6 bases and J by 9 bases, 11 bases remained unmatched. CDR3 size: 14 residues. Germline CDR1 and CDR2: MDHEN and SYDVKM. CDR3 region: CASSRRGLDGEQFF. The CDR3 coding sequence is TGTGCCAGCAGCCGCCGAGGACTAGATGGTGAGCAGTTCTTC.

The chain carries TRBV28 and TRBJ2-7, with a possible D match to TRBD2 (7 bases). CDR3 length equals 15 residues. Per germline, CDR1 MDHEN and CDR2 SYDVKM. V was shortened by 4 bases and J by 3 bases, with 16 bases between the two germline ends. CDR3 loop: CASSSPGVAGYEQYF. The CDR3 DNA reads TGTGCCAGCAGTTCCCCAGGGGTAGCGGGCTACGAGCAGTACTTC.

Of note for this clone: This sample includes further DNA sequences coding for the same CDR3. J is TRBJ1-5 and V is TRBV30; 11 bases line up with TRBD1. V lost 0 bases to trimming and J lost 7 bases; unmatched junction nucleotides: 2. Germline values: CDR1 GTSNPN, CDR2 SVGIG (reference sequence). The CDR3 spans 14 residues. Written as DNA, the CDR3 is TGTGCCTGGAGTGTGGGGACAGGGGGACAGCCCCAGCATTTT. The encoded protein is CAWSVGTGGQPQHF.

The CDR3 spells CASSVDGDRVAGDADTQYF. The CDR3, as DNA: TGTGCCAGCAGCGTAGACGGGGACAGAGTAGCGGGAGACGCAGATACGCAGTATTTT. J is TRBJ2-3 and V is TRBV9; 9 bases align to TRBD2. The germline gives CDR1 SGDLS, CDR2 YYNGEE. Trimming removed 0 bases from V and 4 bases from J; junction bases left unmatched: 15. The CDR3 loop spans 19 amino acids.

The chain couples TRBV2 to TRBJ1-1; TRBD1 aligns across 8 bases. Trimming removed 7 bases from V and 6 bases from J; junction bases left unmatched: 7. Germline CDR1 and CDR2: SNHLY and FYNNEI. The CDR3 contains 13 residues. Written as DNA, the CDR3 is TGTGCCAGCACCGACAGGGGAAGGGCTGAAGCTTTCTTT. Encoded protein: CASTDRGRAEAFF. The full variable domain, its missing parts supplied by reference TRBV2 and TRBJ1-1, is EPEVTQTPSHQVTQMGQEVILRCVPISNHLYFYWYRQILGQKVEFLVSFYNNEISEKSEIFDDQFSVERPDGSNFTLKIRSTKLEDSAMYFCASTDRGRAEAFFGQGTRLTVV.

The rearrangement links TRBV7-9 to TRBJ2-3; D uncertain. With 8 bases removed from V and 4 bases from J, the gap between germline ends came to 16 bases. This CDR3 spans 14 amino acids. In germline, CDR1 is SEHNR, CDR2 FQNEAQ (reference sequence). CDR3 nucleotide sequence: TGTGCCAGCCAGAGAGGCACTGGGGCAGATACGCAGTATTTT. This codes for CASQRGTGADTQYF.

CDR3 nucleotides: TGTGCCAGCAGCCCGGGACACCTCCAAGAGACCCAGTACTTC. Translated, it gives CASSPGHLQETQYF. V gene TRBV5-4 combines with J gene TRBJ2-5; possibly TRBD1 for D (6 bases). V was clipped by 4 bases and J by 1 base, with 11 bases between them. CDR3 length: 14 residues. CDR1 SGHNT and CDR2 YYREEE come from the germline V gene (reference sequence).